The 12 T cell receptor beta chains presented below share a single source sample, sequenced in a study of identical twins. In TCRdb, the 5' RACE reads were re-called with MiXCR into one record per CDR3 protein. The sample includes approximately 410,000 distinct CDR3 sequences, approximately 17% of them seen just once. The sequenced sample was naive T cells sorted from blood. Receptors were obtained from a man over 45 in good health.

The CDR3 reads CASSLDRVSGTDTQYF. The CDR3 coding sequence is TGTGCCAGCAGTTTGGACAGGGTTTCGGGCACAGATACGCAGTATTTT. This chain connects TRBV28 to TRBJ2-3; 8 bases fit TRBD1. V was pared by 3 bases and J by 1 base, with 6 bases of the junction left unmatched. Germline values: CDR1 MDHEN, CDR2 SYDVKM. This CDR3 is 16 amino acids long.

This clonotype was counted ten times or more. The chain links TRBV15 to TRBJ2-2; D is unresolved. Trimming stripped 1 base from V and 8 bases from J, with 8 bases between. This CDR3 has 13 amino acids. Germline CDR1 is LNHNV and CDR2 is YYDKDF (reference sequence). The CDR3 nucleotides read TGTGCCACCAGCAGAGGGGTATCTGGGGAGCTGTTTTTT. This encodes CATSRGVSGELFF.

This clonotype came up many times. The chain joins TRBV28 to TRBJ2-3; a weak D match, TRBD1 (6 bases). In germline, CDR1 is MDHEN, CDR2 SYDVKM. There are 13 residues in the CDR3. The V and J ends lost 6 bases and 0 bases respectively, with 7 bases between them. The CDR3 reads CASRRGSTDTQYF. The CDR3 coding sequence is TGTGCCAGCAGGAGGGGGAGCACAGATACGCAGTATTTT.

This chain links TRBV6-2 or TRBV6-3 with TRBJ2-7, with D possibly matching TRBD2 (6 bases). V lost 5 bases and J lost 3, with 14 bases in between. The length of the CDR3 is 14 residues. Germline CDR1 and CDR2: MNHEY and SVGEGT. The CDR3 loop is CASSRRDLNYEQYF. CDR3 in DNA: TGTGCCAGCAGTCGGCGGGACTTAAACTACGAGCAGTACTTC.

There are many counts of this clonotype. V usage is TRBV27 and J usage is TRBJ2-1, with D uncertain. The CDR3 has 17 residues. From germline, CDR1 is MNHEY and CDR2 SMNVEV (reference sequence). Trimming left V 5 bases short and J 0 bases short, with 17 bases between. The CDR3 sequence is CASSPSRRYSSYNEQFF. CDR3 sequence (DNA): TGTGCCAGCAGTCCCAGTAGACGTTATAGCTCCTACAATGAGCAGTTCTTC.

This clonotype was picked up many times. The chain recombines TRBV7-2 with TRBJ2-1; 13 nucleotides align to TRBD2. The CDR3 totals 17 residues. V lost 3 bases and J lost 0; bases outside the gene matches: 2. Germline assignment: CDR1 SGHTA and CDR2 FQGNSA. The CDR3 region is CASSLTSGGSSYNEQFF. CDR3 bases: TGTGCCAGCAGCTTGACTAGCGGGGGGAGCTCCTACAATGAGCAGTTCTTC.

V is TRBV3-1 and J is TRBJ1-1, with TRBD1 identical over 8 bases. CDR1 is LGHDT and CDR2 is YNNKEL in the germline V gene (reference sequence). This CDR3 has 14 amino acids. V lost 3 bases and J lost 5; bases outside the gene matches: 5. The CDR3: CASSQAGGKTEAFF. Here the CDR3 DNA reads TGTGCCAGCAGCCAGGCAGGGGGCAAGACTGAAGCTTTCTTT.

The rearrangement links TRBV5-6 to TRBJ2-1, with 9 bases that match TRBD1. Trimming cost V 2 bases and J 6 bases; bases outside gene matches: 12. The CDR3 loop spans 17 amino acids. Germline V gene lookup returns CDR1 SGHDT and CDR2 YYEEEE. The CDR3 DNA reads TGTGCCAGCAGCTTTAGCGGTCCGACAGGGGGTCTCAATGAGCAGTTCTTC. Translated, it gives CASSFSGPTGGLNEQFF.

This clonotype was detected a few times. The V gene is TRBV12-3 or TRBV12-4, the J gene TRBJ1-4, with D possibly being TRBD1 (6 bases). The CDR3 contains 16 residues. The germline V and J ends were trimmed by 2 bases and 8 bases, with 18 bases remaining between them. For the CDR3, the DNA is TGTGCCAGCAGTTTACAGGGGAGGGGGTCGGGCGAAAAACTGTTTTTT. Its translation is CASSLQGRGSGEKLFF.

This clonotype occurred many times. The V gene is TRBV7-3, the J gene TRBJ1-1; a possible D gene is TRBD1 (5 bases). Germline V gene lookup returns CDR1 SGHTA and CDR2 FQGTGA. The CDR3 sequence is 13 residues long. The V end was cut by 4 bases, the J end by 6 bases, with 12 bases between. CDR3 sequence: CASSSGTLAEAFF. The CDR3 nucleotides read TGTGCCAGCAGCTCTGGGACGTTGGCTGAAGCTTTCTTT.

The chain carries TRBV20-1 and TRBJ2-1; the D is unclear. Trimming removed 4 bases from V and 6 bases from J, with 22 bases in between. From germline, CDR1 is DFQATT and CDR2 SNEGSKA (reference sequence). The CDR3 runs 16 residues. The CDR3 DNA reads TGCAGTGCTACAGCCCGGCCCGTTATACGCGGCAATGAGCAGTTCTTC. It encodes CSATARPVIRGNEQFF.

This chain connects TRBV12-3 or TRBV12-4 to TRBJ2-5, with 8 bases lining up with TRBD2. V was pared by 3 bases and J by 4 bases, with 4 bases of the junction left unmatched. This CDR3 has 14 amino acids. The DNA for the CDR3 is TGTGCCAGCAGTTTTGACGGGAGGGGAGAGACCCAGTACTTC. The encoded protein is CASSFDGRGETQYF.